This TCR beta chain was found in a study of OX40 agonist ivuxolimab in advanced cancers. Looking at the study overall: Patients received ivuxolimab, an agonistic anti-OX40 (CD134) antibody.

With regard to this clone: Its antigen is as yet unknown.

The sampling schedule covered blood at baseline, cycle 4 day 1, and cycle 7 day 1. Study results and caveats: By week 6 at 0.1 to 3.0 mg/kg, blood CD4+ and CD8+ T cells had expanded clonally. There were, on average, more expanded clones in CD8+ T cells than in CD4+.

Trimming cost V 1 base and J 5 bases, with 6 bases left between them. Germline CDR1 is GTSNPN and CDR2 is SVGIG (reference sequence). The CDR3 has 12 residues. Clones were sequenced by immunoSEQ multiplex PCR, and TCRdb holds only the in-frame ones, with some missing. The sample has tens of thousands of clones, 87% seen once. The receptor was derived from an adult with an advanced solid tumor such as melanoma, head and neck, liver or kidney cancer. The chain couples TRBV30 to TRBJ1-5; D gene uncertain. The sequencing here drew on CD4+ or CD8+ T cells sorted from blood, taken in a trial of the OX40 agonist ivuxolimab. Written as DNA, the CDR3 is TGTGCCTGGAGTGACAGTGATCAGCCCCAGCATTTT. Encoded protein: CAWSDSDQPQHF.